This T cell receptor beta chain was sequenced for a study of blood T cells in healthy people across ages. Study results and caveats: PBMCs went unsorted, and a conclusive naive versus antigen-experienced comparison was therefore prevented. Both naive CD4+ cell counts and diversity were greater in long-lived donors than in aged donors.

As to this clonotype: Its antigen is not known.

The donors, all healthy, were Caucasians living in Russia, aged about 6 to 90. A second roughly 6 to 11 cycle PCR used barcoded and J-beta primers. TCRdb recomputed calls from the 5' RACE reads with MiXCR, one row per CDR3 protein. The repertoire holds over 500,000 distinct CDR3 sequences, under 65% seen once, with roughly 14% in the top ten. The source of this sequence is a woman aged 80 or over in good health. What was sequenced was blood.

Here the CDR3 reads CASSLAGAARREQFF. The CDR3 DNA sequence: TGTGCCAGCAGTTTAGCGGGGGCCGCCCGTAGGGAGCAGTTCTTC. V gene TRBV12-3 or TRBV12-4 combines with J gene TRBJ2-1; weak D call: TRBD1 (6 bases). V was trimmed by 0 bases and J by 10 bases, leaving 16 bases between them. CDR3 size: 15 residues.